This TCR beta chain was sequenced for a study of blood T cell repertoires in COVID-19. Study-level background: Samples taken during acute and convalescent COVID-19 were collected in the United States, Italy and Spain. From T cells, B-cell-depleted T cells, or PBMCs came the material, which was cDNA or gDNA.

Here immunoSEQ multiplex PCR was the method, and the copy in TCRdb shows in-frame clones only, minus some. This table has 450,000 or so clones, roughly nine tenths appearing once. This sequence originates from a man younger than 35 with COVID-19, enrolled during active disease. Sample: peripheral blood.

CDR3 in amino acids: CASSIFQGNQPQHF. CDR3 in DNA: TGTGCCAGTAGTATATTCCAGGGTAATCAGCCCCAGCATTTT. The chain is built from TRBV19 and TRBJ1-5; perhaps TRBD1 as D (5 bases). The CDR3 runs 14 residues. V lost 2 bases and J lost 4, with 9 bases in between. Germline lookup yields CDR1 LNHDA and CDR2 SQIVND (reference sequence).